A single sample gave rise to the 14 T cell receptor beta chains below, sequenced in a study of cytomegalovirus exposure and HLA in healthy donors. Method: immunoSEQ multiplex PCR; TCRdb's copy keeps in-frame clones and lacks some. The sample holds a few hundred thousand clones; roughly 88% are singletons and the top ten take roughly an eighth. Material: PBMCs. These receptors were collected from a woman aged 25 to 39 in good health and CMV-seropositive.

This clone was recorded only once. The chain has TRBV7-9 and TRBJ1-5, with 7 nucleotides matching TRBD1. From germline, CDR1 is SEHNR and CDR2 FQNEAQ (reference sequence). The CDR3 is made up of 15 amino acids. The V segment lost 1 base and the J segment 3 bases; nucleotides outside the gene matches: 3. CDR3 coding DNA: TGTGCCAGCAGCTTAGAGACAGGGTCCAATCAGCCCCAGCATTTT. It translates to CASSLETGSNQPQHF.

The rearrangement uses TRBV11-3 and TRBJ2-3; tentatively, D is TRBD1 or TRBD2 (5 bases each). Trimming took off 4 bases at V and 0 bases at J, with 11 bases between the two ends. Germline lookup yields CDR1 SGHNT and CDR2 YENEEA. The CDR3 length is 15 residues. The CDR3: CASSSWDLSTDTQYF. CDR3 bases: TGTGCCAGCAGCTCTTGGGACCTTAGCACAGATACGCAGTATTTT.

Regarding this clone: Different DNA sequences within this sample yield the same CDR3. The chain's CDR3 is CASSPTGSYEQYF. CDR3 nucleotide sequence: TGTGCCAGCAGTCCGACTGGCTCCTACGAGCAGTACTTC. The chain is built from TRBV6-5 and TRBJ2-7; D gene uncertain. Germline CDR1 and CDR2: MNHEY and SVGAGI. V lost 5 bases and J lost 0, with 8 bases in between. The length of the CDR3 is 13 residues.

V is TRBV7-2 and J is TRBJ2-5; unclear D gene. Deletions cut 0 bases from V and 5 bases from J, with 10 bases between. The germline V gene has CDR1 SGHTA and CDR2 FQGNSA. The CDR3 length is 14 residues. This CDR3 reads CASSLAWLGETQYF. CDR3 bases: TGTGCCAGCAGCTTAGCATGGCTTGGGGAGACCCAGTACTTC.

The J gene is TRBJ1-2, the V gene TRBV30; D gene uncertain. Per germline, CDR1 GTSNPN and CDR2 SVGIG (reference sequence). Deletions cut 3 bases from V and 6 bases from J, with 8 bases between. The CDR3 loop spans 11 amino acids. The CDR3 loop is CAWRGNDGYTF. CDR3 coding DNA: TGTGCCTGGAGAGGGAACGATGGCTACACCTTC.

The V call is TRBV28, the J call TRBJ2-1; 9 positions agree with TRBD2. Germline values: CDR1 MDHEN, CDR2 SYDVKM. The CDR3 runs to 16 residues. Trimming at V came to 3 bases and at J to 5 bases, leaving 8 bases not matched to a gene. CDR3 residues: CASSLEVAGVHNEQFF. The CDR3 nucleotides read TGTGCCAGCAGTTTGGAGGTAGCGGGAGTCCACAATGAGCAGTTCTTC.

The chain couples TRBV19 to TRBJ1-1; the D gene is possibly TRBD1 (6 bases). Trimming took off 3 bases at V and 0 bases at J, with 11 bases between the two ends. The germline V gene has CDR1 LNHDA and CDR2 SQIVND (reference sequence). The length of the CDR3 is 15 residues. This CDR3 is CASSITRTVNTEAFF. CDR3 sequence (DNA): TGTGCCAGTAGTATTACGAGGACAGTGAACACTGAAGCTTTCTTT.

This chain links TRBV18 with TRBJ2-1; 7 bases are shared with TRBD2. The CDR3 runs to 16 residues. V shed 2 bases, J shed 3 bases, and the junction held 7 bases outside the gene matches. Germline V gene lookup returns CDR1 KGHSH and CDR2 LQKENI. The CDR3 nucleotides are TGTGCCAGCTCACCAGACGTGGAGCGGGGCTACAATGAGCAGTTCTTC. This sequence encodes CASSPDVERGYNEQFF.

This chain links TRBV29-1 with TRBJ2-3; tentative D call: TRBD1 (5 bases). The V gene lost 6 bases and the J gene lost 0 bases, with 22 bases spanning the gap. There are 17 residues in the CDR3. Germline CDR1 reads SQVTM; CDR2 reads ANQGSEA. CDR3 coding DNA: TGCAGCGTCGCGCCTAACCCGACAGCCAAGAGCACAGATACGCAGTATTTT. It translates to CSVAPNPTAKSTDTQYF.

The chain uses TRBV11-1 and TRBJ2-3; D tentatively reads TRBD1 or TRBD2 (5 bases each). With 3 bases removed from V and 0 bases from J, the gap between germline ends came to 10 bases. The CDR3 spans 15 residues. Germline V gene sequence: CDR1 SGHAT, CDR2 FQDESV (reference sequence). This CDR3 is CASSFWGGSTDTQYF. DNA of the CDR3: TGTGCCAGCAGCTTTTGGGGCGGGAGCACAGATACGCAGTATTTT.

This clone was picked up a small number of times. V and J are TRBV10-3 and TRBJ2-5; D may be TRBD1 or TRBD2 (5 bases each). Germline CDR1 reads ENHRY; CDR2 reads SYGVKD. This CDR3 region has 16 residues. Trimming removed 10 bases at V and 1 base at J, with 22 bases between. CDR3 coding DNA: TGTGCCACGAAAGGGGTCGTCGCAAGCGGCCAAGAGACCCAGTACTTC. As protein: CATKGVVASGQETQYF.

This clone was seen just once. The V gene is TRBV7-8, the J gene TRBJ2-3; TRBD1 matches at 7 bases. The CDR3 is made up of 14 amino acids. J lost 1 base, V lost 3 bases, and 1 base had no gene match. Germline loops: CDR1 SGHVS, CDR2 FQNEAQ. CDR3 sequence (DNA): TGTGCCAGCAGCTTTGGGACAGGCACAGATACGCAGTATTTT. Protein: CASSFGTGTDTQYF. Full variable domain (outside the CDR3, taken from reference TRBV7-8 and TRBJ2-3): GAGVSQSPRYKVAKRGQDVALRCDPISGHVSLFWYQQALGQGPEFLTYFQNEAQLDKSGLPSDRFFAERPEGSVSTLKIQRTQQEDSAVYLCASSFGTGTDTQYFGPGTRLTVL.

V and J are TRBV11-2 and TRBJ1-1; no firm D call. Per germline, CDR1 SGHAT and CDR2 FQNNGV. The CDR3 runs to 12 residues. V lost 2 bases and J lost 5, with 6 bases in between. CDR3 nucleotides: TGTGCCAGCAGCTTAAGCAGAACTGAAGCTTTCTTT. Translated, it gives CASSLSRTEAFF.

The V and J genes are TRBV27 and TRBJ2-3; 11 bases are a match to TRBD1. Germline-derived CDR1 and CDR2 are MNHEY and SMNVEV (reference sequence). The trim removed 6 bases at V and 2 bases at J, leaving 16 bases unmatched. The CDR3 runs 19 residues. Here the CDR3 reads CASRIRGDRGFAHTDTQYF. The CDR3 nucleotides read TGTGCCAGCAGAATACGCGGGGACAGGGGGTTCGCACACACAGATACGCAGTATTTT.